This T cell receptor beta chain was captured by sequencing in a study of OX40 agonist ivuxolimab in advanced cancers. Broadly, across the study: Ivuxolimab was an agonistic, fully human IgG2 monoclonal antibody directed against OX40 (CD134), a costimulatory receptor. Prior anti-PD-1, anti-PD-L1 or anti-CTLA-4 therapy was permitted, and about two fifths of dose-escalation patients had received checkpoint inhibitors. Intravenous ivuxolimab was administered to patients every 2 weeks at six dose levels: 0.01, 0.1, 0.3, 1.5, 3 and 10 mg/kg. The paper reports the monotherapy dose-escalation portion (N of about 52 patients) of the phase I ivuxolimab trial. Peripheral TCRbeta sequencing aimed to test whether ivuxolimab altered TCR sequence diversity and caused clonal T-cell expansion. Of the roughly 51 dose-escalation patients, hepatocellular carcinoma was present in about 20, melanoma in about 15, renal cell carcinoma in 9 and head and neck cancer in 9. Partial responses occurred in three dose-escalation patients: two with cutaneous melanoma and one with hepatocellular carcinoma. In the dose-escalation cohort, 75% to 85% of patients were male, and the mean age was 60 years with a range of about 23 to 79. General study outcomes and caveats: The antigen specificity of the clonally expanded peripheral T cells was not determined. At doses of 0.1 to 3.0 mg/kg, clonal expansion of both CD4+ and CD8+ T cells in blood was seen between baseline and week 6. After ivuxolimab, more expanded clones were found on average in CD8+ T cells than in CD4+ T cells. Low levels of normalized T-cell clonal expansion were also shown by some nonresponding patients. Partial responders in the 0.1-3.0 mg/kg groups had among the lowest normalized peripheral clonal expansion, especially among CD8+ T cells.

To note about this clone: No cognate antigen has been identified for it. No base-level quality is on record; no much larger clone is a single base apart.

The trial excluded patients who had a history of autoimmune disease or were on systemic immunosuppression. Peripheral blood for TCR sequencing was drawn from every dose cohort at baseline, at cycle 4 day 1 and at cycle 7 day 1. Samples were obtained from an open-label, multicenter, first-in-human phase I dose-escalation trial of ivuxolimab. The trial enrolled adults with locally advanced or metastatic head and neck squamous cell, hepatocellular, melanoma or renal cell carcinoma. Before TCR sequencing, CD4+ T cells and CD8+ T cells were sorted from peripheral blood as separate populations. Genomic DNA was isolated from the sorted cells so that the TCRbeta CDR3 region could be sequenced. The immunoSEQ Assay was used to sequence the TCRbeta CDR3 regions. TCRdb retrieved this table from immuneACCESS and kept in-frame rearrangements only. Not all clones are present; in checked studies, unresolved V genes account for under half, and no reason is known for the remainder. This sample is represented by some 80,000 clones; roughly 81% of them were singletons. The ten top clones hold just under 25% of the sample.

V lost 1 base and J lost 4 bases; the stretch between them is 14 bases long. From a lookup of the germline V gene (reference sequence), CDR1 and CDR2 are LNHDA and SQIVND. The CDR3 runs 16 amino acids, cysteine and phenylalanine included. Only the CDR3 DNA stays, 48 bases, in frame from base 1. This clonotype was sampled from an adult with an advanced solid tumor such as melanoma, head and neck, liver or kidney cancer. The material sequenced was CD4+ or CD8+ T cells sorted from blood, taken in a trial of the OX40 agonist ivuxolimab. In this chain, TRBV19 is recombined with TRBJ1-5; a weak D assignment points to TRBD1 (6 bases agree). The nucleotide sequence is TGTGCCAGTAGTATAGGAAGGACAGCGCTAAATCAGCCCCAGCATTTT. Translated, this gives CASSIGRTALNQPQHF.